The rows below give T cell receptor beta chains drawn from one sample of a study of blood T cell repertoires in COVID-19. TCRdb's table, derived via immunoSEQ multiplex PCR, lists solely in-frame clones and lacks some. The sample has about 53,000 clones, roughly nine tenths seen once. The specimen was peripheral blood. The receptors originated from a man aged 55 to 69 with active COVID-19. Both conserved end residues are part of each CDR3. The order of the fields is clone size, J gene, V gene, D gene, CDR3 protein, CDR3 DNA. The D gene is left open where the match is weak. Clone sizes are given selectively: once, few, many, or a class where the clone is expanded.

abundance: .; j_gene: TRBJ1-4; v_gene: TRBV6-2/TRBV6-3; d_gene: TRBD1; CDR3aa: CASSPGQGITNEKLFF; CDR3nt: TGTGCCAGCAGCCCCGGACAGGGTATCACTAATGAAAAACTGTTTTTT
abundance: .; j_gene: TRBJ1-2; v_gene: TRBV4-2; d_gene: .; CDR3aa: CASSQDRGMGGYTF; CDR3nt: TGTGCCAGCAGCCAAGACAGGGGTATGGGTGGCTACACCTTC
abundance: .; j_gene: TRBJ2-7; v_gene: TRBV6-5; d_gene: .; CDR3aa: CASSYRPGLEQYF; CDR3nt: TGTGCCAGCAGTTACCGCCCGGGGTTGGAGCAGTACTTC
abundance: .; j_gene: TRBJ1-5; v_gene: TRBV7-9; d_gene: TRBD1; CDR3aa: CASSGGQGNQPQHF; CDR3nt: TGTGCCAGCAGCGGGGGACAGGGCAATCAGCCCCAGCATTTT
abundance: once; j_gene: TRBJ2-3; v_gene: TRBV11-2; d_gene: .; CDR3aa: CASSLTLGTDTQYF; CDR3nt: TGTGCCAGCAGCTTAACTTTAGGCACAGATACGCAGTATTTT
abundance: .; j_gene: TRBJ1-1; v_gene: TRBV27; d_gene: TRBD1; CDR3aa: CASSLQPTGVTEAFF; CDR3nt: TGTGCCAGCAGTTTACAGCCGACAGGGGTCACTGAAGCTTTCTTT
abundance: .; j_gene: TRBJ2-3; v_gene: TRBV21-1; d_gene: .; CDR3aa: CASSKGEPLCTDTQYF; CDR3nt: TGTGCCAGCAGCAAAGGGGAGCCACTTTGTACAGATACGCAGTATTTT
abundance: .; j_gene: TRBJ1-6; v_gene: TRBV27; d_gene: .; CDR3aa: CASRTDRLYNSPLHF; CDR3nt: TGTGCCAGCAGGACCGACAGACTGTATAATTCACCCCTCCACTTT
abundance: .; j_gene: TRBJ2-7; v_gene: TRBV5-1; d_gene: .; CDR3aa: CASSPDKPYEQYF; CDR3nt: TGCGCCAGCAGCCCAGACAAGCCCTACGAGCAGTACTTC
abundance: .; j_gene: TRBJ2-1; v_gene: TRBV18; d_gene: TRBD2; CDR3aa: CASSPPGLAGGQFF; CDR3nt: TGTGCCAGCTCACCCCCGGGACTAGCGGGAGGACAGTTCTTC
abundance: .; j_gene: TRBJ2-1; v_gene: TRBV29-1; d_gene: .; CDR3aa: CSGSGTYNEQFF; CDR3nt: TGCAGCGGTAGCGGAACTTACAATGAGCAGTTCTTC
abundance: .; j_gene: TRBJ2-3; v_gene: TRBV3-1/TRBV3-2; d_gene: TRBD2; CDR3aa: CASSQGVWSGRSDTQYF; CDR3nt: TGTGCCAGCAGCCAAGGGGTCTGGAGCGGGAGGTCCGATACGCAGTATTTT
abundance: .; j_gene: TRBJ2-5; v_gene: TRBV2; d_gene: .; CDR3aa: CASSDGQGQTQYF; CDR3nt: TGTGCCAGCAGTGACGGGCAGGGCCAGACCCAGTACTTC
abundance: .; j_gene: TRBJ2-6; v_gene: TRBV29-1; d_gene: TRBD1; CDR3aa: CSVEDTGAGANVLTF; CDR3nt: TGCAGCGTTGAAGATACAGGGGCTGGGGCCAACGTCCTGACTTTC
abundance: .; j_gene: TRBJ2-5; v_gene: TRBV6-1; d_gene: .; CDR3aa: CASSEVGLETQYF; CDR3nt: TGTGCCAGCAGTGAAGTGGGGCTTGAGACCCAGTACTTC
abundance: .; j_gene: TRBJ2-2; v_gene: TRBV24-1; d_gene: .; CDR3aa: CATSLQATGELFF; CDR3nt: TGTGCCACCAGCCTACAGGCCACCGGGGAGCTGTTTTTT
abundance: .; j_gene: TRBJ2-5; v_gene: TRBV7-3; d_gene: TRBD2; CDR3aa: CASSPWAGGVETQYF; CDR3nt: TGTGCCAGCAGCCCATGGGCGGGGGGAGTGGAGACCCAGTACTTC
abundance: .; j_gene: TRBJ1-6; v_gene: TRBV4-2; d_gene: .; CDR3aa: CASSQDRAGVNSPLHF; CDR3nt: TGTGCCAGCAGCCAAGATAGGGCAGGGGTTAATTCACCCCTCCACTTT
abundance: .; j_gene: TRBJ2-1; v_gene: TRBV9; d_gene: .; CDR3aa: CASSVGGASYNEQFF; CDR3nt: TGTGCCAGCAGCGTAGGAGGAGCGTCCTACAATGAGCAGTTCTTC
abundance: .; j_gene: TRBJ1-6; v_gene: TRBV9; d_gene: TRBD1; CDR3aa: CASSVRQGDNSPLHF; CDR3nt: TGTGCCAGCAGCGTACGACAGGGCGATAATTCACCCCTCCACTTT
abundance: .; j_gene: TRBJ2-3; v_gene: TRBV6-4; d_gene: .; CDR3aa: CASSDSQGPDTQYF; CDR3nt: TGTGCCAGCAGTGACTCCCAGGGTCCAGATACGCAGTATTTT
abundance: .; j_gene: TRBJ2-7; v_gene: TRBV30; d_gene: .; CDR3aa: CAWSIGDSYEQYF; CDR3nt: TGTGCCTGGAGTATAGGGGATTCCTACGAGCAGTACTTC
abundance: .; j_gene: TRBJ2-2; v_gene: TRBV6-4; d_gene: TRBD2; CDR3aa: CASSAGLAGVGGELFF; CDR3nt: TGTGCCAGCAGTGCCGGACTAGCGGGAGTTGGCGGGGAGCTGTTTTTT
abundance: .; j_gene: TRBJ2-7; v_gene: TRBV7-9; d_gene: .; CDR3aa: CASSPGQGLFYEQYF; CDR3nt: TGTGCCAGCAGCCCAGGACAGGGACTATTCTACGAGCAGTACTTC
abundance: .; j_gene: TRBJ1-1; v_gene: TRBV18; d_gene: .; CDR3aa: CASSPRDLNTEAFF; CDR3nt: TGTGCCAGCTCACCAAGGGACTTGAACACTGAAGCTTTCTTT
abundance: .; j_gene: TRBJ2-7; v_gene: TRBV15; d_gene: TRBD1; CDR3aa: CATSGDSAPYEQYF; CDR3nt: TGTGCCACCAGCGGGGACAGTGCCCCCTACGAGCAGTACTTC
abundance: .; j_gene: TRBJ2-5; v_gene: TRBV5-1; d_gene: TRBD2; CDR3aa: CASSLGLAGDLQETQYF; CDR3nt: TGCGCCAGCAGCCTCGGACTAGCGGGAGATCTCCAAGAGACCCAGTACTTC
abundance: .; j_gene: TRBJ2-7; v_gene: TRBV7-2; d_gene: TRBD2; CDR3aa: CASSNQRTSGSYEQYF; CDR3nt: TGTGCCAGCAGCAATCAACGGACTAGCGGGTCCTACGAGCAGTACTTC
abundance: .; j_gene: TRBJ2-7; v_gene: TRBV28; d_gene: TRBD2; CDR3aa: CASSLSPTWWGGITYEQYF; CDR3nt: TGTGCCAGCAGTTTATCCCCCACGTGGTGGGGGGGTATAACCTACGAGCAGTACTTC
abundance: .; j_gene: TRBJ2-7; v_gene: TRBV19; d_gene: .; CDR3aa: CASSPGKTYEQYF; CDR3nt: TGTGCCAGTAGTCCGGGGAAGACCTACGAGCAGTACTTC
abundance: .; j_gene: TRBJ2-7; v_gene: TRBV18; d_gene: TRBD2; CDR3aa: CASSPRREDYEQYF; CDR3nt: TGTGCCAGCTCACCACGGCGGGAGGATTACGAGCAGTACTTC
abundance: .; j_gene: TRBJ2-7; v_gene: TRBV4-3; d_gene: TRBD1; CDR3aa: CASSFGTGDEQYF; CDR3nt: TGCGCCAGCAGCTTCGGGACAGGGGACGAGCAGTACTTC
abundance: .; j_gene: TRBJ2-3; v_gene: TRBV15; d_gene: .; CDR3aa: CATSGRTGSDTQYF; CDR3nt: TGTGCCACCAGCGGGAGGACAGGCTCAGATACGCAGTATTTT
abundance: .; j_gene: TRBJ1-3; v_gene: TRBV5-6; d_gene: .; CDR3aa: CASSADSPGNTIYF; CDR3nt: TGTGCCAGCAGCGCGGACAGTCCTGGAAACACCATATATTTT
abundance: .; j_gene: TRBJ2-1; v_gene: TRBV5-6; d_gene: .; CDR3aa: CASSLADHYNEQFF; CDR3nt: TGTGCCAGCAGCTTAGCGGATCACTACAATGAGCAGTTCTTC
abundance: .; j_gene: TRBJ2-3; v_gene: TRBV4-1; d_gene: TRBD2; CDR3aa: CASSQPRSGASGLTQYF; CDR3nt: TGCGCCAGCAGCCAACCAAGATCCGGTGCTAGCGGGCTAACGCAGTATTTT
abundance: .; j_gene: TRBJ1-6; v_gene: TRBV30; d_gene: .; CDR3aa: CAWSAGRINSPLHF; CDR3nt: TGTGCCTGGAGTGCCGGGAGAATTAATTCACCCCTCCACTTT
abundance: .; j_gene: TRBJ2-7; v_gene: TRBV4-1; d_gene: .; CDR3aa: CASSQAGEGEQYF; CDR3nt: TGCGCCAGCAGCCAAGCAGGGGAGGGCGAGCAGTACTTC
abundance: once; j_gene: TRBJ2-7; v_gene: TRBV6-5; d_gene: .; CDR3aa: CASSYMPSSYEQYF; CDR3nt: TGTGCCAGCAGTTACATGCCGAGCTCCTACGAGCAGTACTTC
abundance: .; j_gene: TRBJ2-5; v_gene: TRBV3-1/TRBV3-2; d_gene: TRBD1; CDR3aa: CASSQDRQGRETQYF; CDR3nt: TGTGCCAGCAGCCAAGATCGACAGGGCAGGGAGACCCAGTACTTC
abundance: few; j_gene: TRBJ1-6; v_gene: TRBV19; d_gene: TRBD1; CDR3aa: CASTTGQGHSPLHF; CDR3nt: TGTGCCAGTACTACGGGACAGGGCCACTCACCCCTCCACTTT
abundance: .; j_gene: TRBJ2-5; v_gene: TRBV29-1; d_gene: .; CDR3aa: CSVEFGYYQETQYF; CDR3nt: TGCAGCGTTGAATTCGGTTATTACCAAGAGACCCAGTACTTC
abundance: .; j_gene: TRBJ2-2; v_gene: TRBV7-3; d_gene: .; CDR3aa: CASSLTSDTGELFF; CDR3nt: TGTGCCAGCAGCTTGACTAGTGACACCGGGGAGCTGTTTTTT
abundance: once; j_gene: TRBJ1-6; v_gene: TRBV5-4; d_gene: TRBD1; CDR3aa: CASSLGWTGSSYNSPLHF; CDR3nt: TGTGCCAGCAGCTTGGGCTGGACAGGGAGCTCCTATAATTCACCCCTCCACTTT
abundance: .; j_gene: TRBJ1-4; v_gene: TRBV24-1; d_gene: .; CDR3aa: CATSVGQGTNEKLFF; CDR3nt: TGTGCCACCAGTGTTGGGCAGGGAACTAATGAAAAACTGTTTTTT
abundance: .; j_gene: TRBJ2-5; v_gene: TRBV19; d_gene: .; CDR3aa: CASTPFLGDRSETQYF; CDR3nt: TGTGCCAGTACCCCTTTTCTCGGCGACAGATCAGAGACCCAGTACTTC
abundance: .; j_gene: TRBJ2-2; v_gene: TRBV11-2; d_gene: TRBD2; CDR3aa: CASSLLAGGNTGELFF; CDR3nt: TGTGCCAGCAGCTTACTAGCGGGAGGGAACACCGGGGAGCTGTTTTTT
abundance: .; j_gene: TRBJ2-1; v_gene: TRBV12-3/TRBV12-4; d_gene: TRBD2; CDR3aa: CASSLTSDGEQFF; CDR3nt: TGTGCCAGCAGTTTAACTAGCGATGGGGAGCAGTTCTTC
abundance: .; j_gene: TRBJ2-7; v_gene: TRBV5-1; d_gene: TRBD1; CDR3aa: CAGRQGGFSYEQYF; CDR3nt: TGCGCCGGTAGACAGGGGGGGTTCTCCTACGAGCAGTACTTC
abundance: .; j_gene: TRBJ2-5; v_gene: TRBV4-3; d_gene: TRBD2; CDR3aa: CASSRELAVQETQYF; CDR3nt: TGCGCCAGCAGCCGAGAACTAGCGGTCCAAGAGACCCAGTACTTC
abundance: .; j_gene: TRBJ1-2; v_gene: TRBV28; d_gene: .; CDR3aa: CASSFETQTRNYGYTF; CDR3nt: TGTGCCAGCAGTTTTGAGACCCAAACGAGGAACTATGGCTACACCTTC
abundance: .; j_gene: TRBJ1-3; v_gene: TRBV2; d_gene: .; CDR3aa: CASRPGQPGNTIYF; CDR3nt: TGTGCCAGCAGACCGGGACAACCTGGAAACACCATATATTTT
abundance: .; j_gene: TRBJ2-7; v_gene: TRBV2; d_gene: .; CDR3aa: CASRNRDRYEQYF; CDR3nt: TGTGCCAGCAGAAACAGGGATAGATACGAGCAGTACTTC
abundance: .; j_gene: TRBJ2-2; v_gene: TRBV5-6; d_gene: .; CDR3aa: CASSWRSVTGELFF; CDR3nt: TGTGCCAGCAGCTGGAGGTCAGTCACCGGGGAGCTGTTTTTT
abundance: .; j_gene: TRBJ2-7; v_gene: TRBV6-5; d_gene: TRBD1; CDR3aa: CASSPNPGQGSGEYF; CDR3nt: TGTGCCAGCAGTCCTAACCCGGGACAGGGGTCGGGTGAATACTTC
abundance: .; j_gene: TRBJ2-7; v_gene: TRBV30; d_gene: .; CDR3aa: CAWSGGLSDEQYF; CDR3nt: TGTGCCTGGAGTGGGGGGCTTAGCGACGAGCAGTACTTC
abundance: few; j_gene: TRBJ2-1; v_gene: TRBV7-3; d_gene: TRBD2; CDR3aa: CASSLGRERPEQFF; CDR3nt: TGTGCCAGCAGCTTGGGGCGGGAGCGGCCTGAGCAGTTCTTC
abundance: .; j_gene: TRBJ2-1; v_gene: TRBV6-5; d_gene: .; CDR3aa: CASSRNRLPYNEQFF; CDR3nt: TGTGCCAGCAGCCGCAACAGGTTGCCTTACAATGAGCAGTTCTTC
abundance: .; j_gene: TRBJ1-1; v_gene: TRBV29-1; d_gene: TRBD1; CDR3aa: CSVSKITGGTEAFF; CDR3nt: TGCAGCGTATCTAAGATTACAGGGGGGACTGAAGCTTTCTTT
abundance: .; j_gene: TRBJ2-2; v_gene: TRBV13; d_gene: TRBD1; CDR3aa: CASSSTGDGAGELFF; CDR3nt: TGTGCCAGCAGCTCGACAGGGGATGGGGCCGGGGAGCTGTTTTTT